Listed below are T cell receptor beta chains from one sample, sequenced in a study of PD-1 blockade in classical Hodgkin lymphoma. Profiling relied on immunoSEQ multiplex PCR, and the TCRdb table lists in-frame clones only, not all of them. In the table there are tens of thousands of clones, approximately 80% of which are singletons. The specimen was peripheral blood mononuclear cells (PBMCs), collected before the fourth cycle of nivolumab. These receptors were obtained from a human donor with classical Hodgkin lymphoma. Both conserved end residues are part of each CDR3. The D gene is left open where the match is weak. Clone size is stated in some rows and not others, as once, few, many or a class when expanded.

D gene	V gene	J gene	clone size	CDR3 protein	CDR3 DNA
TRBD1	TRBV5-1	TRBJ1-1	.	CASSRQGQNTEAFF	TGCGCCAGCAGCAGACAGGGGCAGAACACTGAAGCTTTCTTT
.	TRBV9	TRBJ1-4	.	CASSAFSSRGNEKLFF	TGTGCCAGCAGCGCTTTCTCGAGCCGAGGTAATGAAAAACTGTTTTTT
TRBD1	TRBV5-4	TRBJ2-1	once	CASSDGQGYEQFF	TGTGCCAGCAGCGATGGACAGGGTTATGAGCAGTTCTTC
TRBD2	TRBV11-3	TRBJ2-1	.	CASSLSGRSYNEQFF	TGTGCCAGCAGCTTAAGCGGGAGGTCCTACAATGAGCAGTTCTTC
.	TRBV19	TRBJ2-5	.	CASSIWQNQETQYF	TGTGCCAGTAGTATCTGGCAAAACCAAGAGACCCAGTACTTC
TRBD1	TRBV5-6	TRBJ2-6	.	CASRGTGTGANVLTF	TGTGCCAGCAGGGGGACAGGGACTGGGGCCAACGTCCTGACTTTC
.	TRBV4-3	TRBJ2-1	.	CASSQDITPYEQFF	TGCGCCAGCAGCCAAGATATCACGCCGTACGAGCAGTTCTTC
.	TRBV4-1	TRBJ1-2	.	CASSATTGVINYGYTF	TGCGCCAGCAGCGCCACGACAGGAGTCATTAACTATGGCTACACCTTC
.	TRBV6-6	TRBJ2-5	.	CASSYRRGQETQYF	TGTGCCAGCAGCTATCGTAGGGGGCAAGAGACCCAGTACTTC
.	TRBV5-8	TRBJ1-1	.	CASSGRTVLNTEAFF	TGTGCCAGCAGCGGGCGGACAGTTCTGAACACTGAAGCTTTCTTT
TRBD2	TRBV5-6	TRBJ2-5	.	CASSLVAGGRGTQYF	TGTGCCAGCAGCTTGGTCGCCGGGGGGAGGGGGACCCAGTACTTC
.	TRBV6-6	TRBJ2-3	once	CASRSTDTQYF	TGTGCCAGCAGAAGCACAGATACGCAGTATTTT
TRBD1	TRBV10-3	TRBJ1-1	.	CAIREFTGGTEAFF	TGTGCCATCAGGGAATTCACAGGGGGCACTGAAGCTTTCTTT
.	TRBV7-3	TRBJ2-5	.	CASSLKGGKTQYF	TGTGCCAGCAGCCTTAAGGGGGGAAAGACCCAGTACTTC
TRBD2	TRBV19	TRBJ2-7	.	CASSMLTSGGSYYEQYF	TGTGCCAGTAGTATGTTGACTAGCGGGGGATCCTACTACGAGCAGTACTTC
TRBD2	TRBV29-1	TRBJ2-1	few	CSVSSGRAFEQFF	TGCAGCGTCTCTAGCGGGAGGGCCTTTGAGCAGTTCTTC
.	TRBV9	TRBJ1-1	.	CASSVDLNTEAFF	TGTGCCAGCAGCGTAGACCTGAACACTGAAGCTTTCTTT